The 19 T cell receptor beta chains in this list originate from one sample, sequenced in a study of technical replicates of blood from a few donors. The protocol was immunoSEQ multiplex PCR, while the TCRdb copy is restricted to in-frame clones and leaves out a portion. The sample yields approximately 6,900 clones, about 96% seen once. Sequencing input: PBMCs. Receptors originate from a human donor in good health.

V usage is TRBV28 and J usage is TRBJ1-2, with 11 bases that match TRBD1. The CDR3 is 17 residues long. Germline V lookup: CDR1 MDHEN, CDR2 SYDVKM. Germline trimming cut 2 bases from V and 3 bases from J; bases unmatched to any gene: 8. CDR3 sequence reads: CASSLPWTGGADYGYTF. Here the CDR3 DNA reads TGTGCCAGCAGTTTACCTTGGACAGGGGGCGCGGACTATGGCTACACCTTC.

This chain connects TRBV19 to TRBJ2-1; TRBD1 matches at 7 bases. The germline gives CDR1 LNHDA, CDR2 SQIVND (reference sequence). V was clipped by 7 bases and J by 4 bases; unmatched bases: 7. The CDR3 is 14 amino acids. DNA for the CDR3: TGTGCCAGTAAGCCGGGACAGTGGTACAATGAGCAGTTCTTC. Residues: CASKPGQWYNEQFF.

The chain employs TRBV30 and TRBJ2-1, with a weak D call TRBD2 (5 bases). The CDR3 has 15 amino acids. Trimming took 4 bases from V and 7 from J, leaving 20 bases between them. Germline values: CDR1 GTSNPN, CDR2 SVGIG (reference sequence). This CDR3 reads CAWTPISGRGNEQFF. The CDR3 bases are TGTGCCTGGACCCCGATCAGCGGCCGAGGTAATGAGCAGTTCTTC.

The gene calls are TRBV27 and TRBJ2-1; 7 bases match TRBD2. From germline, CDR1 is MNHEY and CDR2 SMNVEV (reference sequence). The CDR3 contains 15 residues. Trimming at V came to 6 bases and at J to 2 bases, leaving 7 bases not matched to a gene. CDR3 amino acids: CASSPVGGTYNEQFF. The CDR3, as DNA: TGTGCCAGCAGCCCCGTGGGGGGGACCTACAATGAGCAGTTCTTC.

The chain links TRBV7-9 to TRBJ2-7; a possible D gene is TRBD1 (6 bases). V lost 4 bases to trimming and J lost 0 bases, with 19 bases between them. The CDR3 spans 17 residues. Germline V CDR1 and CDR2: SEHNR, FQNEAQ (reference sequence). In DNA, the CDR3 is TGTGCCAGCAGCTCGCACCTATGGACAGAGAGCTCCTACGAGCAGTACTTC. Encoded protein: CASSSHLWTESSYEQYF.

The genes are TRBV7-6 and TRBJ2-1; 12 positions agree with TRBD2. The germline V gene encodes CDR1 SGHVS and CDR2 FNYEAQ. Trimming removed 1 base from V and 4 bases from J; junction bases left unmatched: 5. The CDR3 runs 17 residues. CDR3 DNA sequence: TGTGCCAGCAGCTTAGTCCGGCTAGCGGGAGGGTACAATGAGCAGTTCTTC. It encodes CASSLVRLAGGYNEQFF.

The chain joins TRBV6-5 to TRBJ1-2; tentatively, D is TRBD1 (5 bases). The germline V gene encodes CDR1 MNHEY and CDR2 SVGAGI. The germline V and J ends were trimmed by 2 bases and 2 bases, with 9 bases remaining between them. This CDR3 has 14 amino acids. This CDR3 is CASSYEAGNYGYTF. Written as DNA, the CDR3 is TGTGCCAGCAGTTACGAGGCAGGGAACTATGGCTACACCTTC.

The chain carries TRBV29-1 and TRBJ2-1; D remains unclear. The germline V and J ends were trimmed by 3 bases and 2 bases, with 8 bases remaining between them. This CDR3 region has 13 residues. CDR1 is SQVTM, CDR2 ANQGSEA, per germline. CDR3 residues: CSVEVLAYNEQFF. CDR3 DNA sequence: TGCAGCGTTGAGGTTTTAGCCTACAATGAGCAGTTCTTC.

This clone was recorded once. This chain links TRBV10-1 with TRBJ1-4, with 7 nucleotides matching TRBD1. J was trimmed by 0 bases and V by 4 bases; bases with no gene match: 2. CDR1 and CDR2 (germline): WNHNN, SYGVQD (reference sequence). The CDR3 is made up of 15 amino acids. The CDR3 DNA sequence: TGCGCCAGCAGTGCAGGACAGGCAACTAATGAAAAACTGTTTTTT. Its protein product is CASSAGQATNEKLFF.

CDR3 sequence: CASSSGSGQETQYF. For the CDR3, the DNA is TGCGCCAGCAGCTCGGGTTCAGGGCAAGAGACCCAGTACTTC. The V and J genes are TRBV5-1 and TRBJ2-5; a weak D match, TRBD1 (5 bases). The CDR3 loop spans 14 amino acids. In germline, CDR1 is SGHRS, CDR2 YFSETQ. V dropped 3 bases and J dropped 2 bases, with 11 bases sitting between them.

The chain is built from TRBV9 and TRBJ2-7, with D possibly TRBD1 on 6 matching bases. Trimming stripped 0 bases from V and 2 bases from J, with 15 bases between. This CDR3 has 16 amino acids. Germline loops: CDR1 SGDLS, CDR2 YYNGEE. The CDR3 loop is CASSVAPQGQTYEQYF. In DNA, the CDR3 is TGTGCCAGCAGCGTAGCTCCCCAGGGGCAAACCTACGAGCAGTACTTC.

The genes are TRBV11-1 and TRBJ2-5; possible D gene TRBD2, 7 bases. V was pared by 5 bases and J by 3 bases, with 10 bases between. This CDR3 contains 13 residues. The germline CDR1 and CDR2 sequences are SGHAT and FQDESV (reference sequence). CDR3 region: CASSPGGEETQYF. The CDR3 DNA sequence: TGTGCCAGCAGCCCGGGGGGCGAAGAGACCCAGTACTTC.

This clone has more than one count but fewer than ten. The V call is TRBV15, the J call TRBJ2-7; D may be TRBD2 (5 bases). CDR1 and CDR2 (germline): LNHNV, YYDKDF (reference sequence). With 0 bases removed from V and 3 bases from J, the gap between germline ends came to 21 bases. This CDR3 has 18 residues. The CDR3 DNA follows: TGTGCCACCAGCAGAGAAAGATACCCCTACGGGATGGGCTACGAGCAGTACTTC. This encodes CATSRERYPYGMGYEQYF.

This chain uses TRBV7-2 with TRBJ2-3; 7 bases map to TRBD2. CDR1 is SGHTA and CDR2 is FQGNSA in the germline V gene. Losses at the gene ends were 1 base for V and 0 bases for J; bases not matched to a gene: 4. The CDR3 length is 16 residues. The CDR3 nucleotides read TGTGCCAGCAGCTTAGTTAGCGGGTTCAGCACAGATACGCAGTATTTT. Its translation is CASSLVSGFSTDTQYF.

This chain connects TRBV11-2 to TRBJ2-5, with D tentatively TRBD2 (5 bases). The CDR3 has 15 residues. The germline gives CDR1 SGHAT, CDR2 FQNNGV. Trimming removed 2 bases at V and 4 bases at J, with 14 bases between. Here the CDR3 reads CASSLSRGSGETQYF. CDR3 coding DNA: TGTGCCAGCAGCTTAAGTCGAGGGAGTGGAGAGACCCAGTACTTC.

The chain combines TRBV4-1 with TRBJ2-3, with 8 bases identical to TRBD1. The V gene end was trimmed by 6 bases and the J gene end by 3 bases; junction bases not matched to a gene: 11. Per germline, CDR1 MGHRA and CDR2 YSYEKL. The CDR3 runs 16 residues. The CDR3 DNA is TGCGCCAGCAGTAGGGAGAGACAGGGGTTAACAGATACGCAGTATTTT. This translates into CASSRERQGLTDTQYF.

V gene TRBV10-3 combines with J gene TRBJ1-5; maybe TRBD1 (5 bases). CDR3 length: 15 amino acids. V was clipped by 2 bases and J by 6 bases, with 14 bases between them. The germline CDR1 and CDR2 sequences are ENHRY and SYGVKD. The CDR3 DNA is TGTGCCATCAGTGAGACGGACACGCCAGGTCAGCCCCAGCATTTT. Protein: CAISETDTPGQPQHF.

In its sample, this clone was seen once. The chain combines TRBV7-3 with TRBJ1-2, with D maybe TRBD1 (5 bases). The ends were cut back, 5 bases at V and 1 base at J, with 14 bases in the middle. Germline-derived CDR1 and CDR2 are SGHTA and FQGTGA. The CDR3 length is 15 residues. In nucleotides, the CDR3 is TGTGCCAGCAGCCCAATGGGGGGAATTAACTATGGCTACACCTTC. This gives the protein CASSPMGGINYGYTF.

The chain is built from TRBV19 and TRBJ1-5; TRBD1 is a possible D gene (5 bases). Germline loops: CDR1 LNHDA, CDR2 SQIVND (reference sequence). The CDR3 runs 15 residues. The ends were cut back, 6 bases at V and 3 bases at J, with 15 bases in the middle. The CDR3 spells CASSLWAGNNQPQHF. DNA for the CDR3: TGTGCCAGTAGCCTCTGGGCAGGGAACAATCAGCCCCAGCATTTT.